Below are 9 T cell receptor beta chains sequenced from a single sample in a study of Tregs in tolerant kidney transplant recipients. Clones were sequenced by immunoSEQ multiplex PCR, and TCRdb holds only the in-frame ones, with some missing. Of approximately 100,000 clones in the sample, roughly 93% were seen once. The sample here was CD4+ T cells from blood, taken before the transplant. These receptors came from a human donor who received a combined kidney and bone marrow transplant.

This clone appeared once. This sequence joins TRBV7-9 and TRBJ2-3, with a weak D call TRBD2 (6 bases). The CDR3 length is 14 residues. Germline values: CDR1 SEHNR, CDR2 FQNEAQ (reference sequence). Trimming took 5 bases from V and 2 from J, leaving 11 bases between them. The CDR3 bases are TGTGCCAGCAGCCCGGGACTGAACACAGATACGCAGTATTTT. Encoded protein: CASSPGLNTDTQYF. Variable domain in full (rest from reference TRBV7-9 and TRBJ2-3): DTGVSQNPRHKITKRGQNVTFRCDPISEHNRLYWYRQTLGQGPEFLTYFQNEAQLEKSRLLSDRFSAERPKGSFSTLEIQRTEQGDSAMYLCASSPGLNTDTQYFGPGTRLTVL.

The chain uses TRBV10-3 and TRBJ2-7; possibly TRBD1 for D (6 bases). This CDR3 region has 14 residues. V lost 2 bases and J lost 2, with 10 bases in between. CDR1 and CDR2 from the germline V gene are ENHRY and SYGVKD. In nucleotides, the CDR3 is TGTGCCATCAGTGAGATTCAGGGGCCCTACGAGCAGTACTTC. This gives the protein CAISEIQGPYEQYF.

V is TRBV6-5 and J is TRBJ1-4; no reliable D call. Trimming removed 2 bases at V and 3 bases at J, with 10 bases between. Looked up from germline, CDR1 is MNHEY and CDR2 is SVGAGI. This CDR3 has 15 amino acids. CDR3 region: CASSYRGRSNEKLFF. In nucleotides, the CDR3 is TGTGCCAGCAGTTACCGGGGAAGGTCTAATGAAAAACTGTTTTTT.

The chain has TRBV5-1 and TRBJ1-2, with D uncertain. The germline CDR1 and CDR2 sequences are SGHRS and YFSETQ. This CDR3 comprises 14 residues. Trimming removed 0 bases at V and 3 bases at J, with 9 bases between. CDR3 amino acids: CASSLALGDYGYTF. DNA for the CDR3: TGCGCCAGCAGCTTGGCCTTGGGAGACTATGGCTACACCTTC.

Only one count was recorded for this clone. V is TRBV11-1 and J is TRBJ2-7; perhaps TRBD1 as D (6 bases). This CDR3 has 15 residues. Germline V gene data show CDR1 as SGHAT and CDR2 as FQDESV (reference sequence). V lost 5 bases, J lost 2 bases, and 16 bases lay in between. The CDR3, as DNA: TGTGCCAGCAGCCAATGGGACAACGACGCCTACGAGCAGTACTTC. Translated: CASSQWDNDAYEQYF.

V gene TRBV5-1 combines with J gene TRBJ2-3; 7 bases line up with TRBD2. This CDR3 has 14 residues. The V gene end was trimmed by 6 bases and the J gene end by 8 bases; junction bases not matched to a gene: 12. Germline-derived CDR1 and CDR2 are SGHRS and YFSETQ. CDR3: CASTQSRGGGTQYF. The CDR3 DNA reads as TGCGCCAGCACACAGTCCCGGGGCGGGGGTACGCAGTATTTT.

This clone was seen once. The genes are TRBV7-2 and TRBJ2-5, with D tentatively TRBD2 (5 bases). The J call may be wrong; the DNA end is better matched by TRBJ2-7. This CDR3 region has 14 residues. CDR1 SGHTA and CDR2 FQGNSA come from the germline V gene. The CDR3 DNA reads TGTGCCAGCAGCTTAGGGACTCCGCCTTACGAGCAGTACTTC. Encoded protein: CASSLGTPPYEQYF.

The chain is built from TRBV6-6 and TRBJ2-5, with a tentative D call TRBD1 (6 bases). CDR1 is MNHNY, CDR2 SVGAGI, per germline (reference sequence). The germline V and J ends were trimmed by 4 bases and 9 bases, with 15 bases remaining between them. The CDR3 is 13 residues long. The CDR3 coding sequence is TGTGCCAGCAGTTCTCCAAGCAGGGGACCCCAGTACTTC. Protein: CASSSPSRGPQYF.

This chain connects TRBV30 to TRBJ1-2; tentative D call: TRBD1 (6 bases). Trimming cost V 5 bases and J 1 base, with 11 bases left between them. The germline gives CDR1 GTSNPN, CDR2 SVGIG (reference sequence). The CDR3 is 13 amino acids. CDR3 in DNA: TGTGCCTGGGCGACAGGAGATAACTATGGCTACACCTTC. Amino acid sequence: CAWATGDNYGYTF.